Shown below are 2 T cell receptor beta chains from a single sample sequenced in a study of T cells in Graves' hyperthyroidism and ophthalmopathy. From RNA transcripts, TCR beta CDR3 regions were amplified. Using the HTBI primer set, a first-round RT-PCR was run on the TCR CDR3. TCRdb redid the calling of the multiplex PCR reads with MiXCR, one entry per CDR3 protein. Of some 270,000 distinct CDR3 sequences in the sample, about 14% were seen once. Source material: blood. Receptors originate from a woman aged 25 to 45 with Graves' hyperthyroidism that later progressed to Graves' ophthalmopathy.

This clonotype was recorded many times. The chain links TRBV19 to TRBJ1-5; tentatively, D is TRBD1 (5 bases). CDR1 and CDR2 (germline): LNHDA, SQIVND (reference sequence). The V end was cut by 3 bases, the J end by 5 bases, with 17 bases between. The CDR3 is 16 amino acids. CDR3 nucleotides: TGTGCCAGTAGTATTGGGCAGGGTGAGGGTCATCAGCCCCAGCATTTT. Translation gives CASSIGQGEGHQPQHF.

The V gene is TRBV25-1, the J gene TRBJ2-2; 7 bases agree with TRBD1. There are 17 residues in the CDR3. V was pared by 1 base and J by 5 bases, with 10 bases of the junction left unmatched. Per germline, CDR1 MGHDK and CDR2 SYGVNS. The CDR3 sequence is CASSESLRQGTTGELFF. CDR3 bases: TGTGCCAGCAGTGAATCTCTCCGACAGGGAACAACCGGGGAGCTGTTTTTT.